The T cell receptor (beta chain) described here comes from a study of T-cell memory formation after mild COVID-19. This CDR3 is 12 amino acids long. The germline V gene has CDR1 SGHDT and CDR2 YYEEEE. The ends were cut back, 2 bases at V and 6 bases at J, with 9 bases in the middle. In its sample, this clonotype was seen a few times. TCRdb processed the 5' RACE reads anew with MiXCR; each CDR3 protein has one entry. The table records about 240,000 distinct CDR3 sequences, roughly 9.4% of them present only once. This sequence was found in a man aged 18-30 years who had mild COVID-19 (a few samples of this study predate the infection). Cell type and time point are not known. This chain connects TRBV5-6 to TRBJ2-7; D is unresolved. The sequencing input was PBMCs or a T cell subset sorted from them (not recorded which). CDR3 DNA: TGTGCCAGCAGCTTTTCGCCCTTCGAGCAGTACTTC. It yields the protein CASSFSPFEQYF.